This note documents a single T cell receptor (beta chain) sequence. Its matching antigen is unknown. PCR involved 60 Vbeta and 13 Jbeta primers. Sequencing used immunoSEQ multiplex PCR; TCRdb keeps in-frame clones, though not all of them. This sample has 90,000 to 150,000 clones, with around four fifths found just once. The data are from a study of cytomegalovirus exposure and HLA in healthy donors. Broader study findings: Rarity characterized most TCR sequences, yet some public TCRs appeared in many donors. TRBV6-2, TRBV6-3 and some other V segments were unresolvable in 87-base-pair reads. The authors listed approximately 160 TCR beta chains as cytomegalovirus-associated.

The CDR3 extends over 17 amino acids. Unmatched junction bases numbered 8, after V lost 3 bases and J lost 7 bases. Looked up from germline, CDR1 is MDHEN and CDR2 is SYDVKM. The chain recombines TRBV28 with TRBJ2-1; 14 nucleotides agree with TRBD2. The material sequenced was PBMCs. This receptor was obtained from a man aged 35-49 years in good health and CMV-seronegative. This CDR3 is CASSLVPGTSGGNEQFF. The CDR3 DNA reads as TGTGCCAGCAGTTTGGTTCCCGGGACTAGCGGGGGAAATGAGCAGTTCTTC.